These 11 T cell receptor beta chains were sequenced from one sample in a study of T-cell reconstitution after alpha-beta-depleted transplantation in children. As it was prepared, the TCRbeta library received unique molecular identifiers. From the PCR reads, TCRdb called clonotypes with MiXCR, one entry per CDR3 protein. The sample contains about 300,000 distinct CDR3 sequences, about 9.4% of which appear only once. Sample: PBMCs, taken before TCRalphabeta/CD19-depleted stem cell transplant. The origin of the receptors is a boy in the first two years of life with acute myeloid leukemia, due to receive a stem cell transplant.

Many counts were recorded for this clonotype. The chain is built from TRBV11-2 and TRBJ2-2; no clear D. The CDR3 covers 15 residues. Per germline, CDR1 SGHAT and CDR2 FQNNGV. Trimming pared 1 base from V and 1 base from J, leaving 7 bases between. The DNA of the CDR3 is TGTGCCAGCAGCTTAGTTCCTAGGAACACCGGGGAGCTGTTTTTT. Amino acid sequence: CASSLVPRNTGELFF.

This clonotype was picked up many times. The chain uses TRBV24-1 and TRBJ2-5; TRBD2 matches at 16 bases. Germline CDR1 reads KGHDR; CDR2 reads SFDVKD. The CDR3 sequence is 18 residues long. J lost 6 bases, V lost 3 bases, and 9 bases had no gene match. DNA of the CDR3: TGTGCCACCAGTGATCGCGGGACTAGCGGGGGGGCCCTAAAGACCCAGTACTTC. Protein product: CATSDRGTSGGALKTQYF.

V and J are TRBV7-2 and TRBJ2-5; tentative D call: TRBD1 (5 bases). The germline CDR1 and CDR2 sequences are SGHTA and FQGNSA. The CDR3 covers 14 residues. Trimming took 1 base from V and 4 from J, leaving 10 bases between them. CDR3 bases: TGTGCCAGCAGCTTAGGGGGCAGGGCAGAGACCCAGTACTTC. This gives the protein CASSLGGRAETQYF.

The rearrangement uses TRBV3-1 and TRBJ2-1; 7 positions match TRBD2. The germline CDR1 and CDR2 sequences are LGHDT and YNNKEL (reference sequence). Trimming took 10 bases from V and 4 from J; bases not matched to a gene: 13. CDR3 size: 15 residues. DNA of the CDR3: TGTGCCACCTGCCACGGCCAGCGGGAATACAATGAGCAGTTCTTC. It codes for CATCHGQREYNEQFF.

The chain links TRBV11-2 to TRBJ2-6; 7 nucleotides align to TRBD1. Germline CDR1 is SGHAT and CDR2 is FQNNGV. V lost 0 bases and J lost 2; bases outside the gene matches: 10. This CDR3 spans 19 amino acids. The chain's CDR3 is CASSLDLPGGQTGANVLTF. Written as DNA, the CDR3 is TGTGCCAGCAGCTTAGATTTGCCAGGGGGACAAACTGGGGCCAACGTCCTGACTTTC.

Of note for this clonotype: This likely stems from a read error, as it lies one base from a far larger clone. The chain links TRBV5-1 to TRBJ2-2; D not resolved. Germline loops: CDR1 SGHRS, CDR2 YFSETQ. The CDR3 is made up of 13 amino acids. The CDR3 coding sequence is TGCGCCAGCAGCTTTAGGAACGCCGGGGAGCTGTTTTTT. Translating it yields CASSFRNAGELFF. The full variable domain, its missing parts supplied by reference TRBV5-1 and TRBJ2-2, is KAGVTQTPRYLIKTRGQQVTLSCSPISGHRSVSWYQQTPGQGLQFLFEYFSETQRNKGNFPGRFSGRQFSNSRSEMNVSTLELGDSALYLCASSFRNAGELFFGEGSRLTVL.

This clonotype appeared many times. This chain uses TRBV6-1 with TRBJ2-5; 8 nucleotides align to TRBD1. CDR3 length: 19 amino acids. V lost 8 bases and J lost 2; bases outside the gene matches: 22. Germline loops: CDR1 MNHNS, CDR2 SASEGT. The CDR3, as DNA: TGTGCCAGCGTAACCGGGACAGGACTTTCTTCGCATGTACAAGAGACCCAGTACTTC. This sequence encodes CASVTGTGLSSHVQETQYF.

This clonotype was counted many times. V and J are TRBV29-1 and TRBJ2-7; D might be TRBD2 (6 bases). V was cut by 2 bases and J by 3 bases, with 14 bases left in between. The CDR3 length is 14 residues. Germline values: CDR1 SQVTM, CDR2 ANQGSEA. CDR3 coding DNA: TGCAGCGTTGAACAAGAGGGACTGAACTACGAGCAGTACTTC. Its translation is CSVEQEGLNYEQYF.

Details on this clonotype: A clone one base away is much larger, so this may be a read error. The CDR3 DNA is TGTGCCAGCAGCTTACAGGGACGATTCGGACAGCCCCAGCATTTT. Amino acids: CASSLQGRFGQPQHF. The rearrangement joins TRBV7-9 to TRBJ1-5, with D perhaps matching TRBD1 (5 bases). The CDR3 runs to 15 residues. Looked up from germline, CDR1 is SEHNR and CDR2 is FQNEAQ (reference sequence). Trimming removed 2 bases from V and 7 bases from J, with 15 bases in between.

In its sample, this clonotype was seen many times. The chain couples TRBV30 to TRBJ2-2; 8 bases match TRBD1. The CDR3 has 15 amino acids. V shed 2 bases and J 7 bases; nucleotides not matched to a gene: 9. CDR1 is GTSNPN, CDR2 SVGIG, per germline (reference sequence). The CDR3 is CAWSRLDRDIGELFF. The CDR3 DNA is TGTGCCTGGAGTAGATTGGACAGGGATATCGGGGAGCTGTTTTTT. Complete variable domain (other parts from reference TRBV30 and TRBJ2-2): SQTIHQWPATLVQPVGSPLSLECTVEGTSNPNLYWYRQAAGRGLQLLFYSVGIGQISSEVPQNLSASRPQDRQFILSSKKLLLSDSGFYLCAWSRLDRDIGELFFGEGSRLTVL.

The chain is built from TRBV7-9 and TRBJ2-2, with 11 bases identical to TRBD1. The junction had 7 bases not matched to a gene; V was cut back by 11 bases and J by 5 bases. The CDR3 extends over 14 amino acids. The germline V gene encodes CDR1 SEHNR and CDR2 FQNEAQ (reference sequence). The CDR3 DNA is TGTGCCGGCGGACAGGGGGCTGGTACCGGGGAGCTGTTTTTT. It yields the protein CAGGQGAGTGELFF.